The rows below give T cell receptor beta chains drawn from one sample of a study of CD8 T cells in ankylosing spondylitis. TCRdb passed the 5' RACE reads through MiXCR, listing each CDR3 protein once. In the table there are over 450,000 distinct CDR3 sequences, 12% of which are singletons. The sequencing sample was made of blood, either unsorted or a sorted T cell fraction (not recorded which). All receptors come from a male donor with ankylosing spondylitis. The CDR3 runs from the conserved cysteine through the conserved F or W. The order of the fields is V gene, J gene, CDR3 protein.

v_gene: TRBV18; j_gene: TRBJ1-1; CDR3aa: CASSPTGGPTEAFF
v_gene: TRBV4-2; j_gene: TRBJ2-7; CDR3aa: CASCLAGEGSHEQYF
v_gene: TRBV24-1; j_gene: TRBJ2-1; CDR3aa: CATSVQDRANEQFF
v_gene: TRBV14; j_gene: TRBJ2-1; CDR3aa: CASSQAGGNSYNEQFF
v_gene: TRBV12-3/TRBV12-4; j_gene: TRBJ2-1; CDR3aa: CASSSYPDINNEQFF
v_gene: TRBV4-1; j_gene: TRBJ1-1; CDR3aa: CASSHPEKPAFF
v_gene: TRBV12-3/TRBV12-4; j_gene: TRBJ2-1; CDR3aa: CASSHGTSNEQFF
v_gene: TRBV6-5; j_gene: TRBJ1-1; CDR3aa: CASSYTWGTEAFF
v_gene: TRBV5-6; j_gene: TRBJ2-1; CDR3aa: CASSLGGGTSYNEQFF
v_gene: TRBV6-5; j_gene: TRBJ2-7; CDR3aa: CASSYSMSVTYEQYF
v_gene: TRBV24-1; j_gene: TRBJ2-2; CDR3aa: CATSDLGGGRYTGELFF
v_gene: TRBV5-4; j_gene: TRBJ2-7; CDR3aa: CASSVMEGREQYF
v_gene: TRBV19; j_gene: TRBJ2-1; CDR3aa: CASSTGQKYNEQFF
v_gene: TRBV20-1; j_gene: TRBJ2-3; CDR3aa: CSAGRVDRALTDTQYF
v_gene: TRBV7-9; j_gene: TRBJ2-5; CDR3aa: CASSLTPGLAGEQTQYF
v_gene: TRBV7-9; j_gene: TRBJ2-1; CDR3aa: CASSGSVYNEQFF
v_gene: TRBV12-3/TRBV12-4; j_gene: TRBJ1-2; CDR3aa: CASSHTGGLWYGYTF
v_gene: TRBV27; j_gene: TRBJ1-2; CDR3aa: CASSSNPMRGYTF
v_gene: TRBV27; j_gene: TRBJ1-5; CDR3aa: CASRGASGGQPQHF
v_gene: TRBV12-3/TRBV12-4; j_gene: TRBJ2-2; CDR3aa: CASTLDWDRELFF
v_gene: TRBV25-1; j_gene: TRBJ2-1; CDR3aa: CASSEFFGRGYDEQFF
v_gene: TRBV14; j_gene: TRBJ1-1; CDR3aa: CASSPQTGWEATEAFF